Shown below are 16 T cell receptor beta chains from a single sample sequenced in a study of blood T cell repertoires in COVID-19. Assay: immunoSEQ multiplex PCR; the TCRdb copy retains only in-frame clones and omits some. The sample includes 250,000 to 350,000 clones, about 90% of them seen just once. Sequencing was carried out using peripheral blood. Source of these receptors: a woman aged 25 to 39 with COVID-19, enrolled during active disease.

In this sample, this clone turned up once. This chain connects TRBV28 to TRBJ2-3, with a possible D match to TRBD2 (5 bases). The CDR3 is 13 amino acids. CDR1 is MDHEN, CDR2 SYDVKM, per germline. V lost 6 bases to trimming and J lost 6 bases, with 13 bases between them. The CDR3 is CASSRRLSDTQYF. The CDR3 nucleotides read TGTGCCAGCAGCCGAAGACTATCCGATACGCAGTATTTT.

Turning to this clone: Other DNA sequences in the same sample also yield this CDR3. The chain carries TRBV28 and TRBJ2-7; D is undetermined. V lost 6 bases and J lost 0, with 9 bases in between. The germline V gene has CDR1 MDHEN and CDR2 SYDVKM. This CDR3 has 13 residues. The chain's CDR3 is CASSPRPSYEQYF. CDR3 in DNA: TGTGCCAGCAGCCCGAGGCCCTCCTACGAGCAGTACTTC.

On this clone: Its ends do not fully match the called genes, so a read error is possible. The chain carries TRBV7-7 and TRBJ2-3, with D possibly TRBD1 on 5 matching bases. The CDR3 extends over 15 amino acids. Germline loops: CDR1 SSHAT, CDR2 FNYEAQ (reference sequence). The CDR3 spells CASSRTGRGTDTQYF. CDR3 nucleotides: TGTGCTAGCAGCCGTACAGGACGTGGGACAGATACGCAGTATTTT.

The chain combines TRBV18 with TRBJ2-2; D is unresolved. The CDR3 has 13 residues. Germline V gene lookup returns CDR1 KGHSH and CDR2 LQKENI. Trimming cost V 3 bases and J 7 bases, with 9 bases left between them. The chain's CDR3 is CASSPRQVGELFF. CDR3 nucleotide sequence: TGTGCCAGCTCACCCCGGCAGGTCGGGGAGCTGTTTTTT.

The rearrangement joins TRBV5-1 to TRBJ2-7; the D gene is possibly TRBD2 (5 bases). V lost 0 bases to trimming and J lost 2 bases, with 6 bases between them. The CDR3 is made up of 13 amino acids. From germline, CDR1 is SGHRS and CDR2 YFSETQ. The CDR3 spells CASSLELAYEQYF. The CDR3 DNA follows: TGCGCCAGCAGCTTGGAACTAGCCTACGAGCAGTACTTC. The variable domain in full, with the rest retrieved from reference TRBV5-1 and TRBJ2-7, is KAGVTQTPRYLIKTRGQQVTLSCSPISGHRSVSWYQQTPGQGLQFLFEYFSETQRNKGNFPGRFSGRQFSNSRSEMNVSTLELGDSALYLCASSLELAYEQYFGPGTRLTVT.

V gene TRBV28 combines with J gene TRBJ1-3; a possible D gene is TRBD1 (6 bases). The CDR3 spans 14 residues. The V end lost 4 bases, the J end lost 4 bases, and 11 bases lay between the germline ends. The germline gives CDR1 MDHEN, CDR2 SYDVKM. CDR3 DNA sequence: TGTGCCAGCAGTTCGCCAGGGGTGGGAAACACCATATATTTT. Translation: CASSSPGVGNTIYF.

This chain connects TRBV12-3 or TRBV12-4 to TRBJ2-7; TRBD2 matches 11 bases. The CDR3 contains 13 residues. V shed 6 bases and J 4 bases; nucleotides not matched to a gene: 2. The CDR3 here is CASRGLADYEQYF. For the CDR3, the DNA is TGTGCCAGCAGGGGACTAGCGGATTACGAGCAGTACTTC.

This CDR3 reads CASRGTVNSYEQYF. Written as DNA, the CDR3 is TGTGCCAGTAGGGGGACAGTGAACTCCTACGAGCAGTACTTC. The rearrangement links TRBV19 to TRBJ2-7; 7 nucleotides align to TRBD1. This CDR3 is built from 14 residues. The junction had 5 bases not matched to a gene; V was cut back by 6 bases and J by 0 bases. Germline CDR1 and CDR2: LNHDA and SQIVND (reference sequence).

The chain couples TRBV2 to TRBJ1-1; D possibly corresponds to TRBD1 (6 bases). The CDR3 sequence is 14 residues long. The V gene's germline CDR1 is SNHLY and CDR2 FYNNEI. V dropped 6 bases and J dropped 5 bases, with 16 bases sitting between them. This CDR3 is CASSADRVGTEAFF. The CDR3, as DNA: TGTGCCAGCAGCGCGGACAGAGTAGGTACTGAAGCTTTCTTT.

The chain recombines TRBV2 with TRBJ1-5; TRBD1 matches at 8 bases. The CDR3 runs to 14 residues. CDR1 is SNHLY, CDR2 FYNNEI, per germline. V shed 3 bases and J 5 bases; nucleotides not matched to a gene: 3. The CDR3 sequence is CASSDGTGHQPQHF. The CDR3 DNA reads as TGTGCCAGCAGTGACGGGACAGGTCATCAGCCCCAGCATTTT.

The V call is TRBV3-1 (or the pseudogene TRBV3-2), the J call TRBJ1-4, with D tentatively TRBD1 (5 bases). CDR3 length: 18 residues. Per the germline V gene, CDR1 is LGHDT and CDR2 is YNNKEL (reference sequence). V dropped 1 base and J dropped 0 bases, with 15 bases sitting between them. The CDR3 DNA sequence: TGTGCCAGCAGCCAAGTTCTTCGAGACAGTGCAACTAATGAAAAACTGTTTTTT. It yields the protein CASSQVLRDSATNEKLFF.

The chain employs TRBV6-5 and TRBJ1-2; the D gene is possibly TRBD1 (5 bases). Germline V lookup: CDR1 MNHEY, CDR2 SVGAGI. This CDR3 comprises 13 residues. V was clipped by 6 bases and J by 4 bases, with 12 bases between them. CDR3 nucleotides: TGTGCCAGCAGCCCCAGGGTTACCTATGGCTACACCTTC. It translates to CASSPRVTYGYTF.

The CDR3, as DNA: TGTGCCAGCAGTCCCCGGGGGGGACGGGGGGTTGAAGCTTTCTTT. Translation: CASSPRGGRGVEAFF. The chain links TRBV6-2 or TRBV6-3 to TRBJ1-1, with D possibly matching TRBD1 (5 bases). CDR1 and CDR2 (germline): MNHEY, SVGEGT. CDR3 length: 15 amino acids. V was clipped by 5 bases and J by 7 bases, with 20 bases between them.

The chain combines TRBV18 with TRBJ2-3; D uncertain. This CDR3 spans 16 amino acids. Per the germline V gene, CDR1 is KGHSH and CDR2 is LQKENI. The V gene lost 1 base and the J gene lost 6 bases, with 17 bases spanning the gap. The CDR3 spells CASSPRPIRWRDTQYF. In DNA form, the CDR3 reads TGTGCCAGCTCACCACGGCCGATCCGGTGGCGGGATACGCAGTATTTT.

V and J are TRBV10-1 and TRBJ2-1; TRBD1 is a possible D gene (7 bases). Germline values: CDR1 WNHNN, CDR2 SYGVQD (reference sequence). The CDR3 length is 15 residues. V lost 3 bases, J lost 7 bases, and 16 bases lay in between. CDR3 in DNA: TGCGCCAGCAGTGAAGGAGGGGGCTTTAGAAATGAGCAGTTCTTC. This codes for CASSEGGGFRNEQFF.

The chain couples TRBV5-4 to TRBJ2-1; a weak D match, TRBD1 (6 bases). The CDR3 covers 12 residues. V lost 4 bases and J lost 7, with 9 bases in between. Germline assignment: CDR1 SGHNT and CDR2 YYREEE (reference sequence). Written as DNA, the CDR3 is TGTGCCAGCAGCCAGGACAGTAATGAGCAGTTCTTC. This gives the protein CASSQDSNEQFF.